A single sample gave rise to the 8 T cell receptor beta chains below, sequenced in a study of blood T cell repertoires in COVID-19. Profiled with immunoSEQ multiplex PCR; TCRdb holds only in-frame clones, not every one. The sample has a few hundred thousand clones, 85% to 90% seen once. The sample taken for sequencing was PBMCs or T cells enriched from blood (not recorded which). All receptors derive from a woman aged 25 to 45 who had recovered from COVID-19.

This clone appeared once. This sample also contains other DNA sequences that code for the same CDR3. V gene TRBV20-1 combines with J gene TRBJ2-7; D remains ambiguous. This CDR3 region has 11 residues. V lost 1 base to trimming and J lost 3 bases, with 4 bases between them. Germline assignment: CDR1 DFQATT and CDR2 SNEGSKA (reference sequence). The CDR3 region is CSARVSYEQYF. CDR3 coding DNA: TGCAGTGCTAGAGTTAGCTACGAGCAGTACTTC.

This CDR3 reads CASSVGAGGSETQYF. In DNA, the CDR3 is TGTGCCAGCAGCGTAGGGGCAGGGGGCAGTGAGACCCAGTACTTC. The V gene is TRBV9, the J gene TRBJ2-5; 8 bases are shared with TRBD1. The CDR3 covers 15 residues. CDR1 and CDR2 from the germline V gene are SGDLS and YYNGEE. The ends lost 0 bases at V and 5 bases at J; junction bases unmatched: 6.

The chain couples TRBV27 to TRBJ1-6, with unresolved D. V lost 4 bases, J lost 7 bases, and 17 bases lay in between. From germline, CDR1 is MNHEY and CDR2 SMNVEV (reference sequence). This CDR3 has 16 amino acids. CDR3 in DNA: TGTGCCAGCAGTTACTTCCCCGAAAAGAGGAATTCACCCCTCCACTTT. Its protein product is CASSYFPEKRNSPLHF.

This chain joins TRBV7-2 and TRBJ2-6; 7 bases are a match to TRBD1. The ends lost 5 bases at V and 1 base at J; junction bases unmatched: 2. The length of the CDR3 is 15 residues. The germline V gene encodes CDR1 SGHTA and CDR2 FQGNSA. CDR3 region: CASSPGGSGANVLTF. The CDR3 bases are TGTGCCAGCAGCCCAGGGGGTTCTGGGGCCAACGTCCTGACTTTC.

V usage is TRBV28 and J usage is TRBJ1-2; D might be TRBD1 (5 bases). The CDR3 length is 14 residues. The germline gives CDR1 MDHEN, CDR2 SYDVKM. V shed 8 bases and J shed 4 bases, with 17 bases lying between them. For the CDR3, the DNA is TGTGCCAGCGGGGCTGGGGAAAGGGGCTATGGCTACACCTTC. Translation gives CASGAGERGYGYTF.

The chain is built from TRBV6-8 and TRBJ2-1; TRBD2 aligns across 11 bases. The CDR3 length is 17 residues. J was trimmed by 0 bases and V by 3 bases; bases with no gene match: 4. Germline values: CDR1 MNHGY, CDR2 SAAAGT. In DNA, the CDR3 is TGTGCCAGCAGTTATAGCGGGGGGGTTTCCTCCTACAATGAGCAGTTCTTC. This gives the protein CASSYSGGVSSYNEQFF.

The rearrangement joins TRBV18 to TRBJ2-1, with TRBD2 matching 10 bases. CDR1 and CDR2 (germline): KGHSH, LQKENI. The CDR3 is 19 residues long. J was trimmed by 0 bases and V by 4 bases; bases with no gene match: 12. The CDR3 DNA is TGTGCCAGCTCACAACGGACTAGCGGCAAGGGGGGCTCCTACAATGAGCAGTTCTTC. The encoded protein is CASSQRTSGKGGSYNEQFF.

This clone has a handful of counts. The rearrangement joins TRBV11-2 to TRBJ1-4; D not certain. Germline loops: CDR1 SGHAT, CDR2 FQNNGV. The CDR3 runs to 13 residues. Trimming shortened V by 1 base and J by 7 bases, and 7 bases separated the two germline ends. CDR3 nucleotides: TGTGCCAGCAGCTTAGGGGCGGGTGAAAAACTGTTTTTT. It yields the protein CASSLGAGEKLFF.